Each of the 20 T cell receptor beta chains below was sequenced from the same sample in a study of cytomegalovirus exposure and HLA in healthy donors. Primers included in the PCR were 60 Vbeta and 13 Jbeta primers. The repertoire was sequenced with immunoSEQ multiplex PCR; TCRdb's copy has only in-frame clones and lacks some. Counted here are approximately 160,000 clones, around 80% occurring once; the ten biggest clones make up about 4.4%. The sample taken for sequencing was PBMCs. The receptors were sampled from a woman aged 50 to 60 in good health and CMV-seropositive.

This clone was observed at least ten times. Other DNA sequences in this sample translate to the same CDR3. V gene TRBV7-9 combines with J gene TRBJ2-5; 7 bases are shared with TRBD2. Germline V gene sequence: CDR1 SEHNR, CDR2 FQNEAQ (reference sequence). CDR3 size: 15 residues. V was pared by 2 bases and J by 1 base, with 4 bases of the junction left unmatched. The CDR3 nucleotides are TGTGCCAGCAGCTTACCTCTAGCGGCCCAAGAGACCCAGTACTTC. Translating gives CASSLPLAAQETQYF.

This clone was counted a few times. The rearrangement uses TRBV27 and TRBJ2-1, with 7 bases aligning to TRBD1. The germline gives CDR1 MNHEY, CDR2 SMNVEV (reference sequence). The CDR3 has 15 residues. Trimming at V came to 7 bases and at J to 5 bases, leaving 11 bases not matched to a gene. DNA for the CDR3: TGTGCCAGCACCTACTTTTCCGGGACAGACAATGAGCAGTTCTTC. Its translation: CASTYFSGTDNEQFF.

This chain links TRBV19 with TRBJ1-1; no reliable D call. The CDR3 runs to 14 residues. Looked up from germline, CDR1 is LNHDA and CDR2 is SQIVND (reference sequence). Between the trimmed V and J ends, which lost 5 bases and 3 bases, there was a span of 13 bases. The CDR3 coding sequence is TGTGCCAGTAGTTCCGATTCCAGATACACTGAAGCTTTCTTT. Its translation: CASSSDSRYTEAFF.

This rearrangement joins TRBV19 to TRBJ2-7; 9 bases agree with TRBD2. The CDR3 has 14 residues. The V segment lost 7 bases and the J segment 7 bases; nucleotides outside the gene matches: 11. CDR1 is LNHDA, CDR2 SQIVND, per germline (reference sequence). The CDR3 region has the DNA TGTGCCAGTAAAGGCGGGAGGGCTCCTGGAGAGCAGTACTTC. Amino acids: CASKGGRAPGEQYF.

This chain uses TRBV18 with TRBJ2-6; the D gene is possibly TRBD2 (5 bases). Germline values: CDR1 KGHSH, CDR2 LQKENI. CDR3 length equals 16 residues. V lost 0 bases, J lost 5 bases, and 11 bases lay in between. The CDR3 sequence: CASSPPARGWANVLTF. In DNA, the CDR3 is TGTGCCAGCTCACCACCTGCACGGGGTTGGGCCAACGTCCTGACTTTC.

The V and J genes are TRBV25-1 and TRBJ2-7; 7 nucleotides line up with TRBD1. CDR1 and CDR2 (germline): MGHDK, SYGVNS. The V and J ends lost 8 bases and 1 base, in that order; junction bases with no gene match: 5. CDR3 length equals 13 residues. The CDR3 loop is CASGSDRSYEQYF. For the CDR3, the DNA is TGTGCCAGCGGATCGGACAGGTCCTACGAGCAGTACTTC.

The CDR3 protein is CAWDRGERAFF. CDR3 coding DNA: TGTGCCTGGGACAGGGGGGAAAGGGCTTTCTTT. V and J are TRBV30 and TRBJ1-1; 9 positions match TRBD1. Germline V CDR1 and CDR2: GTSNPN, SVGIG (reference sequence). The J segment lost 11 bases and the V segment lost 5 bases, leaving 6 bases of the junction unmatched. The CDR3 runs 11 residues.

The rearrangement joins TRBV25-1 to TRBJ2-1; D unresolved. This CDR3 is built from 11 residues. V was pared by 6 bases and J by 9 bases, with 9 bases between. The V gene's germline CDR1 is MGHDK and CDR2 SYGVNS. CDR3 in DNA: TGTGCCAGCAGAATGCGGCCTGAGCAGTTCTTC. Translating gives CASRMRPEQFF.

This clone was counted between two and nine times. The rearrangement links TRBV7-2 to TRBJ2-7, with D possibly being TRBD2 (5 bases). V was pared by 3 bases and J by 1 base, with 10 bases between. The CDR3 loop spans 14 amino acids. CDR1 and CDR2 (germline): SGHTA, FQGNSA. The chain's CDR3 is CASSLNGDSYEQYF. CDR3 nucleotide sequence: TGTGCCAGCAGCTTGAACGGGGATTCCTACGAGCAGTACTTC.

J is TRBJ2-7 and V is TRBV25-1; 7 nucleotides align to TRBD2. CDR1 is MGHDK and CDR2 is SYGVNS in the germline V gene. Trimming removed 8 bases from V and 5 bases from J; junction bases left unmatched: 12. The CDR3 length is 14 residues. The CDR3 DNA follows: TGTGCCAGCGGGGAGAACTGGGAGGGTCACGAGCAGTACTTC. It is translated as CASGENWEGHEQYF.

The J gene is TRBJ2-3, the V gene TRBV4-2; D is possibly TRBD1 (6 bases). V shed 1 base and J shed 3 bases, with 11 bases lying between them. Looked up from germline, CDR1 is LGHNA and CDR2 is YNFKEQ. The CDR3 runs 15 residues. CDR3 DNA sequence: TGTGCCAGCAGCCAAGGGGCAGGGGAAACAGATACGCAGTATTTT. Translated, it gives CASSQGAGETDTQYF.

The V call is TRBV29-1, the J call TRBJ2-7, with no clear D. This CDR3 is 13 amino acids long. Trimming shortened V by 5 bases and J by 2 bases, and 13 bases separated the two germline ends. Germline V CDR1 and CDR2: SQVTM, ANQGSEA. The CDR3 DNA sequence: TGCAGCGTTTTACAGTTTCCCCCCTACGAGCAGTACTTC. Amino acid sequence: CSVLQFPPYEQYF.

The rearrangement uses TRBV19 and TRBJ2-3; D may be TRBD1 (6 bases). Germline V CDR1 and CDR2: LNHDA, SQIVND (reference sequence). The CDR3 loop spans 14 amino acids. Trimming removed 9 bases from V and 0 bases from J, with 13 bases in between. The CDR3 DNA is TGTGCCAGCGGGCCGGACAGTAGCACAGATACGCAGTATTTT. Encoded protein: CASGPDSSTDTQYF.

This clone was seen a single time. The rearrangement uses TRBV29-1 and TRBJ2-7, with 8 bases fitting TRBD2. The germline gives CDR1 SQVTM, CDR2 ANQGSEA. This CDR3 comprises 14 residues. J lost 4 bases, V lost 3 bases, and 8 bases had no gene match. The CDR3 DNA reads TGCAGCGTTGACGGGGGGGCCCCCGGTTACGAGCAGTACTTC. It specifies CSVDGGAPGYEQYF.

The chain has TRBV6-1 and TRBJ2-5; 7 bases map to TRBD2. Trimming cost V 3 bases and J 3 bases; bases outside gene matches: 13. The CDR3 is made up of 17 amino acids. CDR1 MNHNS and CDR2 SASEGT come from the germline V gene. The CDR3 sequence is CASSEFASGNYKETQYF. The CDR3 nucleotides are TGTGCCAGCAGTGAGTTCGCTAGCGGAAATTATAAAGAGACCCAGTACTTC.

The chain carries TRBV21-1 and TRBJ2-7; the DNA was not used to check the table's D call, TRBD2. TRBV21-1 counts as a pseudogene. The CDR3 totals 18 residues. The CDR3 sequence is CASSKLGLAGGRSYEQYF. The CDR3 DNA sequence: TGTGCCAGCAGCAAACTGGGCCTAGCGGGAGGGCGTTCCTACGAGCAGTACTTC.

The genes are TRBV9 and TRBJ2-1, with TRBD2 matching 9 bases. The V segment lost 1 base and the J segment 0 bases; nucleotides outside the gene matches: 2. Germline V gives CDR1 SGDLS, CDR2 YYNGEE. The CDR3 length is 16 residues. The CDR3 sequence: CASSVSSGVSYNEQFF. As DNA, the CDR3 is TGTGCCAGCAGCGTATCTAGCGGGGTCTCCTACAATGAGCAGTTCTTC.

The rearrangement links TRBV10-3 to TRBJ2-7; 9 bases match TRBD1. Germline assignment: CDR1 ENHRY and CDR2 SYGVKD. The length of the CDR3 is 13 residues. With 3 bases clipped from V and 10 bases from J, the junction kept 7 bases outside the gene matches. CDR3 DNA sequence: TGTGCCATCAGTGAAGGGGGACAGGGTTCTCAGTACTTC. Its translation is CAISEGGQGSQYF.

This chain connects TRBV7-2 to TRBJ2-5, with 8 bases fitting TRBD2. Germline CDR1 reads SGHTA; CDR2 reads FQGNSA. Trimming took 6 bases from V and 2 from J; bases not matched to a gene: 8. This CDR3 spans 15 amino acids. For the CDR3, the DNA is TGTGCCAGCAGAGCCACTAGCGGACCTCAAGAGACCCAGTACTTC. Residues: CASRATSGPQETQYF.

The rearrangement links TRBV10-3 to TRBJ1-6; 8 bases agree with TRBD1. J was trimmed by 6 bases and V by 11 bases; bases with no gene match: 6. This CDR3 is built from 13 residues. Germline V gene data show CDR1 as ENHRY and CDR2 as SYGVKD. CDR3 amino acids: CAAAGTGNSPLHF. The CDR3 region has the DNA TGTGCCGCCGCCGGGACAGGTAATTCACCCCTCCACTTT.